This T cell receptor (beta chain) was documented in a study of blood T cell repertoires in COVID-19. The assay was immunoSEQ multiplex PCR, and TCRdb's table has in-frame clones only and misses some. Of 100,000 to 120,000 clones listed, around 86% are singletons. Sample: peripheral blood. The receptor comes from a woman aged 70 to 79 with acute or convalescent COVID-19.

CDR3 region: CASSSAGQGQNYGYTF. For the CDR3, the DNA is TGTGCCAGTAGTTCCGCGGGACAGGGGCAAAACTATGGCTACACCTTC. The chain has TRBV19 and TRBJ1-2, with 10 bases fitting TRBD1. Germline V lookup: CDR1 LNHDA, CDR2 SQIVND (reference sequence). CDR3 size: 16 residues. J was trimmed by 2 bases and V by 5 bases; bases with no gene match: 8.